Below, one T cell receptor (beta chain) is given with its context. Its antigen has not been determined. No base quality values were provided; no much bigger clone lies one nucleotide off. These data originate in a study of T cell responses to AZD1222 COVID-19 vaccine (dated by TCRdb to about 2021). Background on the whole study: Because spike-specific TCR depth and breadth did not differ between the two schedules, AZD1222 recipients who got a second dose at roughly 4 weeks were pooled with those who got a second dose at roughly 12 weeks. TCR sequencing was performed for 230 to 250 trial participants, of whom about 200 were given two doses of AZD1222 and around 26 were given two doses of MenACWY control vaccine. Trial participants were enrolled by age into 18-55, 56-69 and 70-plus year subgroups, with about 150, 27 and 61 TCR-sequenced participants respectively.

CDR1 and CDR2 were assigned from the germline V gene as KGHSH and LQKENI. The CDR3 runs 18 residues from the cysteine to the phenylalanine. The entry retains the CDR3 DNA only, 54 bases that are in frame from base 1. Clipping removes 2 bases from V and 8 bases from J, with 17 as the unmatched junction base count. The CDR3 regions of human TCRbeta chains were subjected to immunosequencing. Regarding the original processing steps: Repertoire TCRs were checked for matches against a reference library of SARS-CoV-2-specific TCRs that had been generated using the MIRA antigen-specificity platform. Breadth meant the fraction of unique TCRs that were SARS-CoV-2-associated, whereas depth meant the fraction of total T cells that were SARS-CoV-2-associated. Using the MIRA data, each spike-specific TCR was assigned both to the spike region to which the TCR was reactive and to a CD4 or CD8 class. Log10-transformed breadth and depth values were compared by one-way ANOVA with Sidak's multiple comparisons tests. Held by TCRdb, this immuneACCESS table contains in-frame sequences only and omits some clones. Under half of the omission traces to an unresolved V gene where checked; the cause of the rest is unknown. Clone size and V and J calls were adopted from that table, with D and trimming inferred from the DNA. The sample table contains around 140,000 clones; only one count was recorded for approximately 91% of them. Jointly, the top ten make up around 5.9% of the sample.

Results the study describes overall, beyond this receptor: After two AZD1222 doses, both the breadth and the depth of spike-specific TCRs were significantly higher than at day 0 and than in MenACWY recipients. Nearly half of unique spike-specific TCRs reportedly recognized epitopes outside regions mutated in the B.1.351 and B.1.1.7 variants. No day 14 peak-response samples were available, so repertoires were characterized only after the peak T cell response. Vaccine-associated CD4 TCRs spanned the whole spike protein, with dominant responses in regions 160-218 and 743-854. Only 5 to 7 AZD1222 recipients were SARS-CoV-2 seropositive at baseline, limiting conclusions about previously exposed vaccinees. Participants were mostly white British and included more females than males, and it was suggested by the authors that clonal diversity may have been underestimated. The 56-69-year group was small, and its depth increase did not reach significance, likely because of low power.

What the time point label conveys for this sample: baseline before first vaccination. Samples from vaccinated people were obtained from the UK trials COV001 and COV002, which included a single-blind randomized controlled phase 2/3 trial of AZD1222 (ChAdOx1 nCoV-19) in healthy adults. Trial participant PBMC samples were collected at day 0 and day 28 after the second dose for TCRbeta chain sequencing. The sequences come from peripheral blood, collected on day 0 of AZD1222 vaccination. The source is an adult in good health. The chain couples TRBV18 to TRBJ2-1, and 8 junction bases match TRBD2. The bases are TGTGCCAGCTCACCATCACTCGCGCTCAGCGGGGGTAAAGATGAGCAGTTCTTC. Its translation reads: CASSPSLALSGGKDEQFF.